These T cell receptor beta chains were read from a single sample in a study of T cell responses to AZD1222 COVID-19 vaccine. The method was immunoSEQ multiplex PCR; TCRdb's version includes in-frame clones alone and lacks a portion of them. The table lists some 170,000 clones, approximately 90% of them singletons. The specimen comprised peripheral blood, sampled 28 days after the second AZD1222 dose. The receptor set was obtained from an adult who received the AZD1222 COVID-19 vaccine. The CDR3 runs from the conserved cysteine through the conserved F or W. The D gene is left open where the match is weak.

>TRBV5-1|TRBJ1-2|-
TGCGCCAGCAGCTTGGGGACGGGATTTAACTATGGCTACACCTTC
CASSLGTGFNYGYTF
>TRBV5-4|TRBJ2-7|TRBD1
TGTGCCAGCAGTCGGGACAGGGGACCCTACGAGCAGTACTTC
CASSRDRGPYEQYF
>TRBV4-1|TRBJ2-5|-
TGCGCCAGCAGCCAATCCCCGGCGGCTTTAGAGACCCAGTACTTC
CASSQSPAALETQYF
>TRBV19|TRBJ1-4|-
TGTGCCAGTACTCCCAAGGGCAGGGTGATGGAAAAACTGTTTTTT
CASTPKGRVMEKLFF
>TRBV3-1/TRBV3-2|TRBJ1-2|-
TGTGCCAGCAGCCAAGATCTCGGGGATCTCTATGGCTACACCTTC
CASSQDLGDLYGYTF
>TRBV10-2|TRBJ1-1|-
TGCGCCAGCAGTGACCGGACGGCCTCCACTGAAGCTTTCTTT
CASSDRTASTEAFF
>TRBV4-1|TRBJ2-3|TRBD2
TGCGCCAGCAGCCAAACCCGGACTAGCGGGGGGCCTCCTGGCACAGATACGCAGTATTTT
CASSQTRTSGGPPGTDTQYF
>TRBV4-2|TRBJ2-3|TRBD2
TGTGCCAGCAGCCAAGCCCGACTAGCGGATAGAGATACGCAGTATTTT
CASSQARLADRDTQYF
>TRBV7-9|TRBJ2-7|-
TGTGCCAGCGAAGGACCAATCTCCTACGAGCAGTACTTC
CASEGPISYEQYF
>TRBV19|TRBJ2-4|TRBD2
TGTGCCAGTAAGACTAGCGCGGTAGCCAAAAACATTCAGTACTTC
CASKTSAVAKNIQYF
>TRBV6-6|TRBJ1-2|-
TGTGCCAGCAGCCCCGACAGTAACTATGGCTACACCTTC
CASSPDSNYGYTF
>TRBV29-1|TRBJ1-4|TRBD1
TGCAGCGTTGAAAGGTTGGGACAGGGTAACGAAAAACTGTTTTTT
CSVERLGQGNEKLFF